Listed below are T cell receptor beta chains from one sample, sequenced in a study of blood T cell repertoires in COVID-19. Sequencing used immunoSEQ multiplex PCR; TCRdb keeps in-frame clones, though not all of them. The data contain some 370,000 clones, more than 80% of them singletons. The specimen was peripheral blood. The receptors were gathered from a man in his forties or fifties with acute or convalescent COVID-19. Both conserved end residues are part of each CDR3. A D gene is named only where the DNA matches it firmly. Clone size is not always given. Where it is, it says once, few, many or a class for expanded clones.

abundance	d_gene	v_gene	len	j_gene	CDR3nt	CDR3aa
-	TRBD1	TRBV5-1	15	TRBJ2-7	TGCGCCAGCAGCCCGGCTGCGGGACAGGGGTACGAGCAGTACTTC	CASSPAAGQGYEQYF
-	-	TRBV10-3	15	TRBJ2-1	TGTGCCATCAGTATTGGGACACACAACGGGGATGAGCAGTTCTTC	CAISIGTHNGDEQFF
-	TRBD1	TRBV9	14	TRBJ1-4	TGTGCCAGCAGCGTAGCAGGGGACAGTGAAAAACTGTTTTTT	CASSVAGDSEKLFF
-	-	TRBV4-2	16	TRBJ2-5	TGTGCCAGCAGCCAAGGTCTGGCTAGCGTGCAAGAGACCCAGTACTTC	CASSQGLASVQETQYF
-	-	TRBV9	12	TRBJ1-2	TGTGCCAGCAGCCCAAACAGGGATGGCTACACCTTC	CASSPNRDGYTF
-	-	TRBV12-3/TRBV12-4	12	TRBJ1-5	TGTGCCAGCAGGTATAGCAATCAGCCCCAGCATTTT	CASRYSNQPQHF
-	TRBD1	TRBV6-5	13	TRBJ1-6	TGTGCCAGCCGGGACAGGGGTGATTCACCCCTCCACTTT	CASRDRGDSPLHF
-	-	TRBV29-1	13	TRBJ1-3	TGCAGCGTTGAAGCTACCTCTGGAAACACCATATATTTT	CSVEATSGNTIYF
-	-	TRBV19	13	TRBJ1-6	TGTGCCAGTACGCTCGGGGGTAATTCACCCCTCCACTTT	CASTLGGNSPLHF
-	-	TRBV27	15	TRBJ2-7	TGTGCCAGCAGTTTATTTCTGGCTAGTGGTAAGGAGCAGTACTTC	CASSLFLASGKEQYF
-	TRBD1	TRBV5-1	13	TRBJ1-2	TGCGCCAGCAGCCCACAGGGGGACTATGGCTACACCTTC	CASSPQGDYGYTF
-	TRBD1	TRBV6-5	15	TRBJ1-6	TGTGCCAGCAGTCGAAAGGGACAGAATAATTCACCCCTCCACTTT	CASSRKGQNNSPLHF
-	-	TRBV25-1	13	TRBJ1-1	TGTGCCGCAGGGGCAGGGGCATGGACTGAAGCTTTCTTT	CAAGAGAWTEAFF
-	-	TRBV27	14	TRBJ1-6	TGTGCCAGCAGGTTGGGACACCCTCGTTCACCCCTCCACTTT	CASRLGHPRSPLHF
once	TRBD1	TRBV7-9	17	TRBJ2-5	TGTGCCAGCAGCTTACCCCCCCCGAGACAGGGGTCAGAGACCCAGTACTTC	CASSLPPPRQGSETQYF
once	TRBD1	TRBV12-3/TRBV12-4	13	TRBJ2-7	TGTGCCAGCAGTGTGGACAGGATCTACGAGCAGTACTTC	CASSVDRIYEQYF
-	TRBD2	TRBV11-2	16	TRBJ2-1	TGTGCCAGCAGCTTAGGGTCAGGTGGGAGGGCCGATGAGCAGTTCTTC	CASSLGSGGRADEQFF
-	-	TRBV5-1	18	TRBJ1-4	TGCGCCAGCAGCGGCACCACAGGACCTCAACTCTCCTTTGAAAAACTGTTTTTT	CASSGTTGPQLSFEKLFF
-	TRBD1	TRBV6-8	16	TRBJ2-7	TGTGCCAGCAGTTACTTCCGGGACAGAAACTCCTACGAGCAGTACTTC	CASSYFRDRNSYEQYF
-	TRBD2	TRBV6-1	17	TRBJ2-7	TGTGCCAGCAGTGAATTTAGCGGGAGGGCCTCTCCCTACGAGCAGTACTTC	CASSEFSGRASPYEQYF
-	TRBD1	TRBV28	16	TRBJ1-1	TGTGCCAGCATCACACAACCGGGACAGATGAACACTGAAGCTTTCTTT	CASITQPGQMNTEAFF
-	TRBD1	TRBV19	17	TRBJ1-5	TGTGCCAGTACCGCCGGGACAGGGGGCCATAGCAATCAGCCCCAGCATTTT	CASTAGTGGHSNQPQHF
-	TRBD1	TRBV27	14	TRBJ1-4	TGTGCCAGCAGCTGGGACAGGGGGAATGAAAAACTGTTTTTT	CASSWDRGNEKLFF
-	TRBD2	TRBV4-2	16	TRBJ2-7	TGTGCCAGCAGCCAAGATGTAGCGGGGGACTCCTACGAGCAGTACTTC	CASSQDVAGDSYEQYF
-	-	TRBV5-8	15	TRBJ1-2	TGTGCCAGCAGCTTACTACAAAGTCACCTCTATGGCTACACCTTC	CASSLLQSHLYGYTF
-	TRBD1	TRBV2	14	TRBJ1-2	TGTGCCAGCAGGGAGGACAGGGGGACAGGTGGCTACACCTTC	CASREDRGTGGYTF
-	TRBD1	TRBV27	14	TRBJ2-2	TGTGCCAGCAGTCCGTTCCGGGGACAGGGGGAGCTGTTTTTT	CASSPFRGQGELFF
-	TRBD2	TRBV27	14	TRBJ2-7	TGTGCCAGCAGTAGTGGCGGGAGGCCCTACGAGCAGTACTTC	CASSSGGRPYEQYF
-	-	TRBV29-1	12	TRBJ2-3	TGCAGCGCCAGGACAGACACAGATACGCAGTATTTT	CSARTDTDTQYF
-	-	TRBV19	14	TRBJ1-2	TGTGCCAGTAGTATAGAGTTGGCGGGCTATGGCTACACCTTC	CASSIELAGYGYTF
-	-	TRBV27	17	TRBJ1-6	TGTGCCAGCAGTGAACAGGGTTGGGTCTCCAAAAATTCACCCCTCCACTTT	CASSEQGWVSKNSPLHF
-	-	TRBV6-5	14	TRBJ1-2	TGTGCCAGCAGTAACGCAGGGGCCCCCTATGGCTACACCTTC	CASSNAGAPYGYTF
-	TRBD1	TRBV7-2	15	TRBJ1-2	TGTGCCAGCAGCCACTCAGGGGGTACAAACTATGGCTACACCTTC	CASSHSGGTNYGYTF
-	TRBD1	TRBV5-8	15	TRBJ1-5	TGTGCCAGCAGCTTGAAAGGGGACAGGGTTAAGCCCCAGCATTTT	CASSLKGDRVKPQHF
-	TRBD1	TRBV5-1	15	TRBJ1-3	TGCGCCAGCAGCTTGGCCGGAACCAGGGGGGACACCATATATTTT	CASSLAGTRGDTIYF
once	-	TRBV3-1/TRBV3-2	13	TRBJ1-5	TGTGCCAGCAGCCAATTCCCGGTTCAGCCCCAGCATTTT	CASSQFPVQPQHF
once	TRBD1	TRBV18	13	TRBJ1-6	TGTGCCAGCTCACCGGACAGGAATTCACCCCTCCACTTT	CASSPDRNSPLHF
-	TRBD1	TRBV6-6	20	TRBJ1-3	TGTGCCAGCAGCATCCTGACTGGGGGACAGGGATTTTTTAGTAGAAACACCATATATTTT	CASSILTGGQGFFSRNTIYF
-	-	TRBV7-9	12	TRBJ1-2	TGTGCCAGCAGCTTTGAGGCTTATGGCTACACCTTC	CASSFEAYGYTF
-	-	TRBV5-1	17	TRBJ2-4	TGCGCCAGCAGCTTGGAGGGATCGTCCCTGCGGGTGGGCATTCAGTACTTC	CASSLEGSSLRVGIQYF
-	TRBD1	TRBV18	16	TRBJ2-1	TGTGCCAGCTCACCACCTGGGGACAGGGGATACAATGAGCAGTTCTTC	CASSPPGDRGYNEQFF
-	-	TRBV3-1/TRBV3-2	16	TRBJ1-2	TGTGCCAGCAGCCCTGAGACAGGTCAAGCCGACTATGGCTACACCTTC	CASSPETGQADYGYTF
-	-	TRBV16	14	TRBJ1-1	TGTGCCAGCAGCCAATCATTAACAGGGCTTGAAGCTTTCTTT	CASSQSLTGLEAFF
-	TRBD1	TRBV29-1	12	TRBJ2-2	TGCAGCGCCGGGACAGGGGGCATTGGGATGTTTTTT	CSAGTGGIGMFF
-	TRBD1	TRBV30	14	TRBJ1-2	TGTGCCTGGAGTCAGACAGGGATGGGCTATGGCTACACCTTC	CAWSQTGMGYGYTF
-	-	TRBV9	14	TRBJ1-3	TGTGCCAGCAGCGTAGGGGGGGATGGAAACACCATATATTTT	CASSVGGDGNTIYF
once	TRBD1	TRBV5-6	15	TRBJ1-1	TGTGCCAGCAGCTTGGACAGGGGGCCATACACTGAAGCTTTCTTT	CASSLDRGPYTEAFF
-	-	TRBV6-6	15	TRBJ1-6	TGTGCCAGCAGCAGCGGGGGCTCCTATAATTCACCCCTCCACTTT	CASSSGGSYNSPLHF
-	-	TRBV2	14	TRBJ2-2	TGTGCCAGCAGTGGGACACAGAACACCGGGGAGCTGTTTTTT	CASSGTQNTGELFF
-	-	TRBV29-1	15	TRBJ2-7	TGCAGCGTTGAGCTTACTATCAGAGGCTCCTACGAGCAGTACTTC	CSVELTIRGSYEQYF
-	TRBD1	TRBV2	14	TRBJ1-2	TGTGCCAGCAGTGACATCCAGGGGGCGGGAGGCTACACCTTC	CASSDIQGAGGYTF
-	TRBD1	TRBV5-1	16	TRBJ2-1	TGCGCCAGCAGCTTAACCCGGGACAGGGGGCGGAATGAGCAGTTCTTC	CASSLTRDRGRNEQFF
-	-	TRBV5-1	15	TRBJ1-5	TGCGCCAGCAGCTTAGACTGGGGGCGCGGTCAGCCCCAGCATTTT	CASSLDWGRGQPQHF
-	TRBD1	TRBV10-3	17	TRBJ2-4	TGTGCCATCAGTGAGTCCGTTTTCCCGGGACAGAAAAACATTCAGTACTTC	CAISESVFPGQKNIQYF
-	TRBD2	TRBV29-1	15	TRBJ2-7	TGCAGCGTTGAAGGTACTAGCGGGGGGAGCTACGAGCAGTACTTC	CSVEGTSGGSYEQYF